This TCR beta chain was recorded in a study of blood T cell repertoires in COVID-19. Study context: The United States, Italy and Spain were the sources of the acute and convalescent COVID-19 samples.

The germline V gene encodes CDR1 LNHDA and CDR2 SQIVND (reference sequence). V lost 3 bases and J lost 0, with 9 bases in between. The CDR3 sequence is 16 residues long. How the authors handled the data: Scientists estimated how many nucleated cells there were by amplifying reference gene primers. Only in-frame clones appear in the TCRdb table, and some are missing; sequencing was by immunoSEQ multiplex PCR. The D gene and trimming were derived from the DNA, and the V and J assignments and clone size from that table. The sample holds about 110,000 clones, about two thirds seen once. This rearrangement joins TRBV19 to TRBJ2-6, with D uncertain. The receptor comes from a woman between 40 and 50 years old with acute or convalescent COVID-19. The sequenced sample was peripheral blood. The CDR3 coding sequence is TGTGCCAGTAGTATTACTTTTAGCTCTGGGGCCAACGTCCTGACTTTC. Translated: CASSITFSSGANVLTF. The whole variable domain, filled in from reference TRBV19 and TRBJ2-6, reads DGGITQSPKYLFRKEGQNVTLSCEQNLNHDAMYWYRQDPGQGLRLIYYSQIVNDFQKGDIAEGYSVSREKKESFPLTVTSAQKNPTAFYLCASSITFSSGANVLTFGAGSRLTVL.